Listed below are T cell receptor beta chains from one sample, sequenced in a study of T-cell reconstitution after alpha-beta-depleted transplantation in children. TCRdb processed the PCR reads anew with MiXCR; each CDR3 protein has one entry. This table has around 120,000 distinct CDR3 sequences, 23% appearing once. The sample was PBMCs, mostly from graft donor cells, taken 180 days after TCRalphabeta/CD19-depleted stem cell transplant. Every receptor here comes from a male patient aged 2-15 years who had a stem cell transplant for chronic granulomatous disease, so the T cells may come from the graft donor. The CDR3 runs from the conserved cysteine through the conserved F or W. D genes are given only for firm matches. Some rows have no size entry. The others give once, few or many, or a class for an expanded clone.

d_gene,abundance,v_gene,j_gene,len,CDR3nt,CDR3aa
TRBD2,NA,TRBV12-3/TRBV12-4,TRBJ2-7,15,TGTGCCAGCAGTCGTAGCGGGAGCGTCTCCTACGAGCAGTACTTC,CASSRSGSVSYEQYF
NA,NA,TRBV12-3/TRBV12-4,TRBJ2-7,13,TGTGCCAGCAGTTTTTGGGGGTTCAACGAGCAGTACTTC,CASSFWGFNEQYF
NA,NA,TRBV7-9,TRBJ2-2,16,TGTGCCAGCAACACCGTTGAGCGTTCTGACACCGGGGAGCTGTTTTTT,CASNTVERSDTGELFF
NA,few,TRBV5-1,TRBJ2-7,14,TGCGCCAGCAGCCCATACGACAGTACCTACGAGCAGTACTTC,CASSPYDSTYEQYF
NA,few,TRBV9,TRBJ1-1,15,TGTGCCAGCAGCGTAGTACGATCCTTGAACACTGAAGCTTTCTTT,CASSVVRSLNTEAFF
TRBD2,many,TRBV29-1,TRBJ2-3,16,TGCAGCGTTGAGGCTAGCGGGGGGACATACACAGATACGCAGTATTTT,CSVEASGGTYTDTQYF
TRBD1,NA,TRBV27,TRBJ1-1,14,TGTGCCAGCAGGGTAGACAGGGAATACACTGAAGCTTTCTTT,CASRVDREYTEAFF
TRBD1,NA,TRBV29-1,TRBJ2-5,12,TGCAGCGTGGGACAGGGATCAGAGACCCAGTACTTC,CSVGQGSETQYF
NA,many,TRBV12-3/TRBV12-4,TRBJ1-3,16,TGTGCCAGCAGTTCCCCCTTCTTAAGCTCTGGAAACACCATATATTTT,CASSSPFLSSGNTIYF
NA,NA,TRBV12-3/TRBV12-4,TRBJ2-5,16,TGTGCCAGCAGCCCCTCCCGGAGGAGGGCCGGGGAGACCCAGTACTTC,CASSPSRRRAGETQYF
NA,many,TRBV27,TRBJ1-6,14,TGTGCCAGCAGTTTATCAGGCTGGAATTCACCCCTCCACTTT,CASSLSGWNSPLHF
NA,few,TRBV12-3/TRBV12-4,TRBJ1-2,12,TGTGCCAGCAGTTTATCTGGGAATGGCTACACCTTC,CASSLSGNGYTF
NA,NA,TRBV6-4,TRBJ2-5,9,TGTGCCAGCAGTGTTACCCAGTACTTC,CASSVTQYF
NA,few,TRBV20-1,TRBJ2-7,10,TGCAGTGCCCCCTCCTACGAGCAGTACTTC,CSAPSYEQYF
NA,NA,TRBV10-2,TRBJ2-5,16,TGCGCCAGCAGTGAGCAACCCCAGGAGGTCGGAGAGACCCAGTACTTC,CASSEQPQEVGETQYF
NA,many,TRBV12-3/TRBV12-4,TRBJ1-3,15,TGTGCCAGCAGTTTCTCGGGGCCCTCTGGAAACACCATATATTTT,CASSFSGPSGNTIYF
NA,NA,TRBV11-2,TRBJ2-5,19,TGTGCCAGCAGTTTCGGGGGAGTAGGGAAGTGGGACAGAAAAGAGACCCAGTACTTC,CASSFGGVGKWDRKETQYF
TRBD2,few,TRBV11-2,TRBJ2-3,20,TGTGCCAGCAGCTCCACAGACCCCGGGACTAGTCGGTTTAAGACAGATACGCAGTATTTT,CASSSTDPGTSRFKTDTQYF
TRBD1,few,TRBV20-1,TRBJ1-2,17,TGCAGTGCTAGCTTCCGGGACAGGGCGCGGGCTAACTATGGCTACACCTTC,CSASFRDRARANYGYTF
NA,few,TRBV20-1,TRBJ1-6,16,TGCAGTGCTAGCCTTCCCGGGGGACTCCTTAATTCACCCCTCCACTTT,CSASLPGGLLNSPLHF
NA,few,TRBV27,TRBJ2-6,15,TGTGCCAGCAGTCCGCGAGGCTCTGGGGCCAACGTCCTGACTTTC,CASSPRGSGANVLTF
NA,many,TRBV9,TRBJ2-3,13,TGTGCCAGCAGCGTCGGCAACACAGATACGCAGTATTTT,CASSVGNTDTQYF
NA,NA,TRBV7-9,TRBJ2-1,12,TGTGCCAGCAGTTACGGGACACCTGAGCAGTTCTTC,CASSYGTPEQFF
NA,NA,TRBV10-1,TRBJ2-3,15,TGCGCCAGCAGTGAGTCAGCTACACTTCCAGATACGCAGTATTTT,CASSESATLPDTQYF
NA,NA,TRBV6-6,TRBJ2-1,12,TGTGCCAGCAGCCCCTCCCACAATGAGCAGTTCTTC,CASSPSHNEQFF
NA,many,TRBV20-1,TRBJ1-1,13,TGCAGTGCTATATTTCAGGTGAACACTGAAGCTTTCTTT,CSAIFQVNTEAFF
NA,few,TRBV3-1,TRBJ2-7,13,TGTGCCAGCAGCCACGGAAATTCCTACGAGCAGTACTTC,CASSHGNSYEQYF
TRBD2,few,TRBV12-3/TRBV12-4,TRBJ2-1,18,TGTGCCAGCAGCGGACTAGCGGGAAACCGAGGCTCCTACAATGAGCAGTTCTTC,CASSGLAGNRGSYNEQFF
NA,few,TRBV7-9,TRBJ2-2,13,TGTGCCAGCAAGCCCCCAGTTTCCGGGGAGCTGTTTTTT,CASKPPVSGELFF
NA,many,TRBV12-3/TRBV12-4,TRBJ1-1,12,TGTGCCAGCAGTACAGGACAGACTGAAGCTTTCTTT,CASSTGQTEAFF
TRBD1,once,TRBV12-3/TRBV12-4,TRBJ2-2,18,TGTGCCAGCAGTTTGACGCTTTCGGCAGGGGGCTCGCCCGGGGAGCTGTTTTTT,CASSLTLSAGGSPGELFF
TRBD2,many,TRBV20-1,TRBJ2-1,15,TGCAGTGCTAGAGTTTCTAGCGGGATGAACAATGAGCAGTTCTTC,CSARVSSGMNNEQFF
NA,NA,TRBV12-3/TRBV12-4,TRBJ1-4,14,TGTGCCAGCAGTTCGGGTATGACTAATGAAAAACTGTTTTTT,CASSSGMTNEKLFF
TRBD1,few,TRBV19,TRBJ2-1,15,TGTGCCAGTAGGGGAACAGGGGGTAAGCTGATGGTACCGTTCTTC,CASRGTGGKLMVPFF
NA,NA,TRBV11-2,TRBJ1-2,15,TGTGCCAGCAGCATGCGGGACACAGCTCGGTATGGCTACACCTTC,CASSMRDTARYGYTF
TRBD2,many,TRBV25-1,TRBJ2-3,15,TGTGCCAGCGCTAGCGGGAGATCAGAGGGAGATACGCAGTATTTT,CASASGRSEGDTQYF
NA,few,TRBV12-3/TRBV12-4,TRBJ2-2,14,TGTGCCAGCAGTTTAGGAGGGGCGGCCGGGGAGCTGTTTTTT,CASSLGGAAGELFF
NA,few,TRBV5-5,TRBJ2-3,18,TGTGCCAGCAGCTTTCAAGGAGGGCCCCGAGGTGGCACAGATACGCAGTATTTT,CASSFQGGPRGGTDTQYF
TRBD1,many,TRBV20-1,TRBJ1-5,14,TGCAGTGCGACGTACGGGACAGGCAATCAGCCCCAGCATTTT,CSATYGTGNQPQHF
NA,many,TRBV4-3,TRBJ2-7,15,TGCGCCAGCAGCCAGGGCCGGGGGATCCGCTACGAGCAGTACTTC,CASSQGRGIRYEQYF
TRBD2,NA,TRBV20-1,TRBJ2-3,15,TGCAGTGCTAGACCCAGCGGGACTAGCACAGATACGCAGTATTTT,CSARPSGTSTDTQYF
TRBD2,many,TRBV27,TRBJ2-2,16,TGTGCCAGCAGTTTAGTTAGCGGGAAGAACACCGGGGAGCTGTTTTTT,CASSLVSGKNTGELFF
NA,many,TRBV20-1,TRBJ2-4,18,TGCAGTGCTAGAGATCGCGTCCTACAGGGAGGTCCCAAAAACATTCAGTACTTC,CSARDRVLQGGPKNIQYF
TRBD2,NA,TRBV5-1,TRBJ2-3,17,TGCGCCAGCAGCCCGGGACTAGCGGTCTCTAGCACAGATACGCAGTATTTT,CASSPGLAVSSTDTQYF
NA,few,TRBV12-3/TRBV12-4,TRBJ1-2,14,TGTGCCAGCAGTTTCAGTCGGGGGGCGAGCGGCTACACCTTC,CASSFSRGASGYTF
NA,NA,TRBV4-1,TRBJ2-1,15,TGCGCCAGCAGCACTCAACAGGGCTCCGACAATGAGCAGTTCTTC,CASSTQQGSDNEQFF
TRBD1,NA,TRBV6-1,TRBJ2-5,16,TGTGCCAGCAGACGACCCGGGACAGGGGCCCAAGAGACCCAGTACTTC,CASRRPGTGAQETQYF
NA,many,TRBV27,TRBJ1-1,14,TGTGCCAGCAGTTTTAGGGCTTTGAGCACTGAAGCTTTCTTT,CASSFRALSTEAFF
NA,many,TRBV7-2,TRBJ1-3,14,TGTGCCAGCAGCTCCGGGCCTTTTGGAAACACCATATATTTT,CASSSGPFGNTIYF
TRBD2,NA,TRBV6-1,TRBJ2-3,19,TGTGCCAGCAAATCCGGGACTAGGCGCCTTTGGTTAGGTACAGATACGCAGTATTTT,CASKSGTRRLWLGTDTQYF
NA,many,TRBV5-1,TRBJ1-4,15,TGCGCCAGCAGCCACGACGGTCTGGATAATGAAAAACTGTTTTTT,CASSHDGLDNEKLFF
TRBD1,NA,TRBV12-3/TRBV12-4,TRBJ1-5,14,TGTGCCAGCAGTCAGGGGGGCCCCCAACAGCCCCAGCATTTT,CASSQGGPQQPQHF
NA,NA,TRBV5-4,TRBJ2-5,15,TGTGCCAGCAGCTTGAGGGGACTCCCCCAAGAGACCCAGTACTTC,CASSLRGLPQETQYF
NA,many,TRBV5-1,TRBJ2-2,14,TGCGCCAGCAGCTTGGACTTTAACACCGGGGAGCTGTTTTTT,CASSLDFNTGELFF
TRBD1,NA,TRBV27,TRBJ2-7,15,TGTGCCAGCAGTTCGCCGTACCGGGACAGCTACGAGCAGTACTTC,CASSSPYRDSYEQYF
NA,many,TRBV29-1,TRBJ1-2,12,TGCAGCGTTGTGGTCACAGACTATGGCTACACCTTC,CSVVVTDYGYTF
TRBD2,NA,TRBV29-1,TRBJ2-3,15,TGCAGCGTTGTACTAGCGGGAGGGCCTACAGATACGCAGTATTTT,CSVVLAGGPTDTQYF
TRBD1,many,TRBV12-3/TRBV12-4,TRBJ2-6,18,TGTGCCAGCAGGATGGACAGGGCTTTTCGGTCTGGGGCCAACGTCCTGACTTTC,CASRMDRAFRSGANVLTF
NA,NA,TRBV6-5,TRBJ2-6,14,TGTGCCAGCAGTTACGCGGGGGGGGCCAACGTCCTGACTTTC,CASSYAGGANVLTF